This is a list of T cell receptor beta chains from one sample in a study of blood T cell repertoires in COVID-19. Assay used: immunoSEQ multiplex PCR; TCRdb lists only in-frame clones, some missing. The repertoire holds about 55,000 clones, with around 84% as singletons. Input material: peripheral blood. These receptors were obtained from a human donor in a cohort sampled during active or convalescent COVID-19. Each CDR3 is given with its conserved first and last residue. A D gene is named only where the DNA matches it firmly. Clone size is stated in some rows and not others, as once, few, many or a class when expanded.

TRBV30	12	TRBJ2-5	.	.	CAWSVSVETQYF	TGTGCCTGGAGTGTTAGCGTCGAGACCCAGTACTTC
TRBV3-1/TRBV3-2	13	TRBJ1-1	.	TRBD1	CASSQATGIEAFF	TGTGCCAGCAGCCAGGCGACAGGGATTGAAGCTTTCTTT
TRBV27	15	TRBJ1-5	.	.	CASSLIGVDNQPQHF	TGTGCCAGCAGTTTAATAGGGGTCGACAATCAGCCCCAGCATTTT
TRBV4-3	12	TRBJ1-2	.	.	CASSQGGGGYTF	TGCGCCAGCAGCCAAGGGGGGGGTGGCTACACCTTC
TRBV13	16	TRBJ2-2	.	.	CASSSWPGQNTGELFF	TGTGCCAGCAGCTCCTGGCCGGGACAGAACACCGGGGAGCTGTTTTTT
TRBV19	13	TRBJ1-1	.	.	CASRGQDYTEAFF	TGTGCCAGTAGAGGACAAGATTACACTGAAGCTTTCTTT
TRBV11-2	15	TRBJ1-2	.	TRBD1	CASSSLGTGNYGYTF	TGTGCCAGCAGCTCGCTTGGGACAGGGAACTATGGCTACACCTTC
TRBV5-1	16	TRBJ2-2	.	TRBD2	CASSAPGLGVTGELFF	TGCGCCAGCAGCGCTCCGGGACTAGGGGTCACCGGGGAGCTGTTTTTT
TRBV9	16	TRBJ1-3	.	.	CASSVDDGFSGNTIYF	TGTGCCAGCAGCGTAGATGACGGGTTCTCTGGAAACACCATATATTTT
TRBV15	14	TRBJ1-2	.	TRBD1	CATSSIPRTGGYTF	TGTGCCACCAGCAGTATACCTCGGACAGGAGGCTACACCTTC
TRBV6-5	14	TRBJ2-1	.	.	CASSYGLPSNEQFF	TGTGCCAGCAGTTACGGGCTCCCCTCCAATGAGCAGTTCTTC
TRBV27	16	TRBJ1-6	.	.	CASRRYSGVSNSPLHF	TGTGCCAGCAGACGGTACTCGGGGGTGAGTAATTCACCCCTCCACTTT
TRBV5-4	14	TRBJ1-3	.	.	CASSPDPGGNTIYF	TGTGCCAGCAGCCCAGACCCGGGGGGAAACACCATATATTTT
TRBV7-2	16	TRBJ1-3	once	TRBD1	CASSPQGALSGNTIYF	TGTGCCAGCAGCCCCCAGGGGGCTTTATCTGGAAACACCATATATTTT
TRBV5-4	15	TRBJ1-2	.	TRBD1	CASSLDEGAKYGYTF	TGTGCCAGCAGCTTGGATGAGGGGGCAAAATATGGCTACACCTTC